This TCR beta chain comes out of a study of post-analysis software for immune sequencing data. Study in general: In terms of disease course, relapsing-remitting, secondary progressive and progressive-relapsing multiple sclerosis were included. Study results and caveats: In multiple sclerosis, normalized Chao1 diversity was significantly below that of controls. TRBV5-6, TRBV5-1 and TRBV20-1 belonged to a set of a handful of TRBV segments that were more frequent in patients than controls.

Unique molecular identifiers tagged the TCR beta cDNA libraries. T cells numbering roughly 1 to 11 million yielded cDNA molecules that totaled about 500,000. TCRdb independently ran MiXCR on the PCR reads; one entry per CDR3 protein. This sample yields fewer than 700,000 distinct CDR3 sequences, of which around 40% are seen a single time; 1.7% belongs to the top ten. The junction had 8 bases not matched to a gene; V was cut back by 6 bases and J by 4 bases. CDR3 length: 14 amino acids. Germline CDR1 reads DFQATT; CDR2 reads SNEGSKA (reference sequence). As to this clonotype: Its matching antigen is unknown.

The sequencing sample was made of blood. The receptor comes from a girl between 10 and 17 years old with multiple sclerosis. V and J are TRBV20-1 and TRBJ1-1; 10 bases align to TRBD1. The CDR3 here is CSAHGGQGTTEAFF. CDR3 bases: TGCAGTGCCCATGGGGGACAGGGGACCACTGAAGCTTTCTTT.